This is a list of T cell receptor beta chains from one sample in a study of cytomegalovirus exposure and HLA in healthy donors. Assay: immunoSEQ multiplex PCR; the TCRdb copy retains only in-frame clones and omits some. The sample table sets out approximately 110,000 clones. The sample was PBMCs. Receptors were obtained from a man aged 18 to 30 in good health and CMV-seronegative. CDR3s include the opening cysteine and the closing phenylalanine or tryptophan. The order of the fields is CDR3 DNA, CDR3 protein, J gene, D gene, V gene. The D gene is left open where the match is weak.

CDR3 DNA: TGTGCCAGTCAATTACTAGCGGGGGAATACGAGCAGTACTTC
CDR3 protein: CASQLLAGEYEQYF
J gene: TRBJ2-7
D gene: TRBD2
V gene: TRBV7-8

CDR3 DNA: TGTGCCATCAGTCCACCAGGGTACGAGCAGTACTTC
CDR3 protein: CAISPPGYEQYF
J gene: TRBJ2-7
D gene: -
V gene: TRBV10-3

CDR3 DNA: TGTGCCAGCAGCCAAGGGACAGGGGGCTCCTACGAGCAGTACTTC
CDR3 protein: CASSQGTGGSYEQYF
J gene: TRBJ2-7
D gene: TRBD1
V gene: TRBV4-2

CDR3 DNA: TGTGCCAGCAGTTTTTCTGGGGCAGCAGGTTTGGGGGAGCAGTTCTTC
CDR3 protein: CASSFSGAAGLGEQFF
J gene: TRBJ2-1
D gene: -
V gene: TRBV6-5

CDR3 DNA: TGTGCCAGCAGCGTAGGAGGACTAGGGGGAGATACGCAGTATTTT
CDR3 protein: CASSVGGLGGDTQYF
J gene: TRBJ2-3
D gene: -
V gene: TRBV9

CDR3 DNA: TGCAGCGTTGAAACACTAGCAGGCAGGGCAGATACGCAGTATTTT
CDR3 protein: CSVETLAGRADTQYF
J gene: TRBJ2-3
D gene: -
V gene: TRBV29-1

CDR3 DNA: TGTGCCAGCACCCCCTTCAAGCGGGAGGGCCCCACCGGGGAGCTGTTTTTT
CDR3 protein: CASTPFKREGPTGELFF
J gene: TRBJ2-2
D gene: TRBD2
V gene: TRBV7-2

CDR3 DNA: TGCAGCGTTGACCAGGGAGATACGCAGTATTTT
CDR3 protein: CSVDQGDTQYF
J gene: TRBJ2-3
D gene: -
V gene: TRBV29-1

CDR3 DNA: TGCGCCAGCAGTTCGAATGGGGGGGAGGACACTGAAGCTTTCTTT
CDR3 protein: CASSSNGGEDTEAFF
J gene: TRBJ1-1
D gene: -
V gene: TRBV5-1

CDR3 DNA: TGTGCCACCAGCAGAGGCGACAGGGTGAACACTGAAGCTTTCTTT
CDR3 protein: CATSRGDRVNTEAFF
J gene: TRBJ1-1
D gene: TRBD1
V gene: TRBV15

CDR3 DNA: TGTGCCTGGAGTAGGGACAGGGGAACCCAGCCCCAGCATTTT
CDR3 protein: CAWSRDRGTQPQHF
J gene: TRBJ1-5
D gene: TRBD1
V gene: TRBV30

CDR3 DNA: TGTGCCAGCAGCCCCTTCTATGAGCAGTTCTTC
CDR3 protein: CASSPFYEQFF
J gene: TRBJ2-1
D gene: -
V gene: TRBV9

CDR3 DNA: TGCGCCAGCAGCCGCTTAGAGACAGGGGGCCCCTATGGCTACACCTTC
CDR3 protein: CASSRLETGGPYGYTF
J gene: TRBJ1-2
D gene: TRBD1
V gene: TRBV5-1

CDR3 DNA: TGTGCCAGCAGCTTAGATTTGGGAAGGACTAGCGGGAAAACAGAGCTGTTTTTT
CDR3 protein: CASSLDLGRTSGKTELFF
J gene: TRBJ2-2
D gene: TRBD2
V gene: TRBV11-2

CDR3 DNA: TGTGCCAGCAGTGTTCAAGGAGGGGAGACCCAGTACTTC
CDR3 protein: CASSVQGGETQYF
J gene: TRBJ2-5
D gene: -
V gene: TRBV25-1

CDR3 DNA: TGTGCCAGTCGACAGTTCAGGTTAGGCTACACCTTC
CDR3 protein: CASRQFRLGYTF
J gene: TRBJ1-2
D gene: -
V gene: TRBV19

CDR3 DNA: TGTGCCAGCAGCTTAGGGACAGGGGACACCGGGGAGCTGTTTTTT
CDR3 protein: CASSLGTGDTGELFF
J gene: TRBJ2-2
D gene: TRBD1
V gene: TRBV7-9

CDR3 DNA: TGTGCCAGCTCACCGCGGGGCTGGGGGGAGACCCAGTACTTC
CDR3 protein: CASSPRGWGETQYF
J gene: TRBJ2-5
D gene: -
V gene: TRBV18

CDR3 DNA: TGTGCCAGCAGTCAAACAGGGGATGGCTACACCTTC
CDR3 protein: CASSQTGDGYTF
J gene: TRBJ1-2
D gene: TRBD1
V gene: TRBV6-5

CDR3 DNA: TGTGCCAGCAGCGTGGGGGGACAGCCTAATCAGCCCCAGCATTTT
CDR3 protein: CASSVGGQPNQPQHF
J gene: TRBJ1-5
D gene: TRBD1
V gene: TRBV9

CDR3 DNA: TGTGCCAGCAGTTACAGGCAGGGAGGTGGAAATGAGCAGTTCTTC
CDR3 protein: CASSYRQGGGNEQFF
J gene: TRBJ2-1
D gene: -
V gene: TRBV6-5

CDR3 DNA: TGTGCCAGCAGTTTCAGCCTTCGGACAGGGAGCTCCTACGAGCAGTACTTC
CDR3 protein: CASSFSLRTGSSYEQYF
J gene: TRBJ2-7
D gene: TRBD1
V gene: TRBV27

CDR3 DNA: TGCGCCAGCAGCTTGGACAGTCTTTACTCTGGAAACACCATATATTTT
CDR3 protein: CASSLDSLYSGNTIYF
J gene: TRBJ1-3
D gene: -
V gene: TRBV5-1

CDR3 DNA: TGTGCCAGCAGCGTAACGGGACAGGCCCTGTTCTTC
CDR3 protein: CASSVTGQALFF
J gene: TRBJ1-2
D gene: TRBD1
V gene: TRBV7-9

CDR3 DNA: TGCGCCAGCAGCCACCGGGACAGGGGGAACACCGGGGAGCTGTTTTTT
CDR3 protein: CASSHRDRGNTGELFF
J gene: TRBJ2-2
D gene: TRBD1
V gene: TRBV4-1

CDR3 DNA: TGCGCCAGCAGCTTGGTTCAGGGAAAAATACCGACCCCCTACGAGCAGTACTTC
CDR3 protein: CASSLVQGKIPTPYEQYF
J gene: TRBJ2-7
D gene: -
V gene: TRBV5-1

CDR3 DNA: TGTGCCAGCACCCAGTCCCGGGACAGGGAGGCCCCGATTGAGCAGTACTTC
CDR3 protein: CASTQSRDREAPIEQYF
J gene: TRBJ2-7
D gene: TRBD1
V gene: TRBV5-4

CDR3 DNA: TGTGCCAGCTCCCCACAGTTGTCCAGGGCCTACGATGGCTACACCTTC
CDR3 protein: CASSPQLSRAYDGYTF
J gene: TRBJ1-2
D gene: -
V gene: TRBV18

CDR3 DNA: TGTGCCAGCTCACCCCGGACAGGGGGTTCCTACGAGCAGTACTTC
CDR3 protein: CASSPRTGGSYEQYF
J gene: TRBJ2-7
D gene: TRBD1
V gene: TRBV18

CDR3 DNA: TGTGCCAGCAGAATGGGAGAAAGCAATCAGCCCCAGCATTTT
CDR3 protein: CASRMGESNQPQHF
J gene: TRBJ1-5
D gene: -
V gene: TRBV6-6

CDR3 DNA: TGTGCCAGCCGCTTTACGGGACAGGCCTACGAGCAGTACTTC
CDR3 protein: CASRFTGQAYEQYF
J gene: TRBJ2-7
D gene: TRBD1
V gene: TRBV6-5

CDR3 DNA: TGTGCCAGCAAGAGCGGGTTAAGCTCCTACGAGCAGTACTTC
CDR3 protein: CASKSGLSSYEQYF
J gene: TRBJ2-7
D gene: -
V gene: TRBV5-4

CDR3 DNA: TGCAGCGTCATCAGGATTATGAACACTGAAGCTTTCTTT
CDR3 protein: CSVIRIMNTEAFF
J gene: TRBJ1-1
D gene: -
V gene: TRBV29-1

CDR3 DNA: TGTGCCTGGAGTTGGCAGGGTGGGTTGGGGTACAGCAATCAGCCCCAGCATTTT
CDR3 protein: CAWSWQGGLGYSNQPQHF
J gene: TRBJ1-5
D gene: -
V gene: TRBV30

CDR3 DNA: TGTGCCTGGGAGCTCGGGAGCCCCGTCGGTGGCTACACCTTC
CDR3 protein: CAWELGSPVGGYTF
J gene: TRBJ1-2
D gene: -
V gene: TRBV30

CDR3 DNA: TGTGCCAGCAGTTGGTCCCCACTAAATAATTCACCCCTCCACTTT
CDR3 protein: CASSWSPLNNSPLHF
J gene: TRBJ1-6
D gene: -
V gene: TRBV6-5

CDR3 DNA: TGTGCCAGCAGCTTACAGGGGAATGAGCAGTTCTTC
CDR3 protein: CASSLQGNEQFF
J gene: TRBJ2-1
D gene: -
V gene: TRBV7-9

CDR3 DNA: TGTGCCTGGCACCATCCGACAGGGGTCAACACTGAAGCTTTCTTT
CDR3 protein: CAWHHPTGVNTEAFF
J gene: TRBJ1-1
D gene: TRBD1
V gene: TRBV30

CDR3 DNA: TGTGCCAGCTCACCGACTGGAAGAAGCGGGGGGGGTTCCCAAGAGACCCAGTACTTC
CDR3 protein: CASSPTGRSGGGSQETQYF
J gene: TRBJ2-5
D gene: TRBD2
V gene: TRBV18

CDR3 DNA: TGTGCCAGCAGTTCGGGACAGGACCAATCTTGGCAGTTCTTC
CDR3 protein: CASSSGQDQSWQFF
J gene: TRBJ2-1
D gene: TRBD1
V gene: TRBV27

CDR3 DNA: TGTGCCAGCAGCTTGCCACTCTACGAGCAGTACTTC
CDR3 protein: CASSLPLYEQYF
J gene: TRBJ2-7
D gene: -
V gene: TRBV5-5

CDR3 DNA: TGTGCCAGCAGTATCGCTAACTACGAGCAGTACTTC
CDR3 protein: CASSIANYEQYF
J gene: TRBJ2-7
D gene: -
V gene: TRBV5-6

CDR3 DNA: TGTGCCAGCAGCCAAGATTTCCGCCCAGGGGATAATTCACCCCTCCACTTT
CDR3 protein: CASSQDFRPGDNSPLHF
J gene: TRBJ1-6
D gene: -
V gene: TRBV4-2

CDR3 DNA: TGTGCCAGCAGAAACAACAGGGGCGGCGGCTACACCTTC
CDR3 protein: CASRNNRGGGYTF
J gene: TRBJ1-2
D gene: TRBD1
V gene: TRBV7-9

CDR3 DNA: TGTGCCAGCAGCTTCTCGAGTCTGTTCCAGGGGGAAGGCAATGAGCAGTTCTTC
CDR3 protein: CASSFSSLFQGEGNEQFF
J gene: TRBJ2-1
D gene: TRBD1
V gene: TRBV5-4

CDR3 DNA: TGTGCCTGGATGTCTAGCCGTTCCTACGAGCAGTACTTC
CDR3 protein: CAWMSSRSYEQYF
J gene: TRBJ2-7
D gene: -
V gene: TRBV30

CDR3 DNA: TGTGCCAGCTCTCTGAACTACGAGCAGTACTTC
CDR3 protein: CASSLNYEQYF
J gene: TRBJ2-7
D gene: -
V gene: TRBV18

CDR3 DNA: TGTGCCAGCAGTGAAGATCCAGTGATCATATCCAGAAACACCATATATTTT
CDR3 protein: CASSEDPVIISRNTIYF
J gene: TRBJ1-3
D gene: -
V gene: TRBV2

CDR3 DNA: TGTGCCAGCTTCTCTTCGGGGTTAAATCAGCCCCCGCATTTT
CDR3 protein: CASFSSGLNQPPHF
J gene: TRBJ1-5
D gene: -
V gene: TRBV6-1